This paragraph reports one TCR beta chain. V lost 4 bases, J lost 8 bases, and 14 bases lay in between. CDR1 and CDR2 (germline): KGHDR, SFDVKD. The CDR3 has 13 amino acids. This entry is derived from a study of blood T cell repertoires in COVID-19. Generated by immunoSEQ multiplex PCR, the TCRdb table keeps only in-frame clones and is missing some. The sample records 130,000 to 150,000 clones, approximately 90% being singletons. Specimen: PBMCs or T cells enriched from blood (not recorded which). This receptor was taken from a woman under 40 with acute COVID-19. The chain joins TRBV24-1 to TRBJ2-7, with a tentative D call TRBD2 (6 bases). The CDR3 sequence: CATSDPGLPKQYF. The DNA for the CDR3 is TGTGCCACCAGTGACCCGGGACTCCCTAAGCAGTACTTC.